Presented here are 7 T cell receptor beta chains from one specimen sequenced in a study of CD8 T cells in Susac syndrome. When the RNA was reverse transcribed, random hexamers were used with an input of roughly 0.5 to 1 ug. TCRdb reprocessed the immunoSEQ multiplex PCR reads via MiXCR and lists one record per CDR3 protein. This table has 400,000 or so distinct CDR3 sequences, approximately 85% appearing once. Material for sequencing was CD8+ T cells from PBMCs. The source is a human donor with multiple sclerosis.

This sequence joins TRBV20-1 and TRBJ2-1, with 13 bases aligning to TRBD2. CDR1 and CDR2 from the germline V gene are DFQATT and SNEGSKA (reference sequence). V was pared by 6 bases and J by 6 bases, with 5 bases of the junction left unmatched. This CDR3 is built from 14 residues. CDR3 sequence: CSARLAGGTNEQFF. The CDR3, as DNA: TGCAGTGCCCGACTAGCGGGAGGAACCAATGAGCAGTTCTTC.

The V call is TRBV6-5, the J call TRBJ2-5, with D uncertain. V lost 7 bases and J lost 3, with 18 bases in between. Germline assignment: CDR1 MNHEY and CDR2 SVGAGI. The CDR3 length is 15 residues. This CDR3 is CASTQAWGEEETQYF. CDR3 coding DNA: TGTGCCAGCACCCAGGCGTGGGGTGAAGAAGAGACCCAGTACTTC.

V and J are TRBV2 and TRBJ2-3; 11 bases match TRBD2. This CDR3 spans 17 amino acids. Germline V gives CDR1 SNHLY, CDR2 FYNNEI. Germline trimming cut 2 bases from V and 3 bases from J; bases unmatched to any gene: 7. The CDR3 spells CASSELWLAGGTDTQYF. The CDR3 DNA reads TGTGCCAGCAGTGAACTTTGGCTAGCGGGGGGAACAGATACGCAGTATTTT.

In nucleotides, the CDR3 is TGTGCCAGCAGTTCCAAGTGGACAGGGGTAGACACTGAAGCTTTCTTT. Protein product: CASSSKWTGVDTEAFF. The chain combines TRBV27 with TRBJ1-1; 9 positions match TRBD1. The CDR3 spans 16 residues. With V trimmed by 4 bases and J by 3 bases, 9 bases remained unmatched. CDR1 MNHEY and CDR2 SMNVEV come from the germline V gene (reference sequence).

The chain combines TRBV18 with TRBJ2-7, with D possibly being TRBD1 or TRBD2 (6 bases each). The CDR3 sequence is 13 residues long. CDR1 KGHSH and CDR2 LQKENI come from the germline V gene. Trimming shortened V by 2 bases and J by 6 bases, and 11 bases separated the two germline ends. Here the CDR3 reads CASSPGGLGEQYF. CDR3 nucleotide sequence: TGTGCCAGCTCACCAGGGGGGCTCGGCGAGCAGTACTTC.

This chain connects TRBV12-3 or TRBV12-4 to TRBJ2-3; a weak D match, TRBD2 (6 bases). Between the trimmed V and J ends, which lost 5 bases and 0 bases, there was a span of 12 bases. There are 15 residues in the CDR3. In nucleotides, the CDR3 is TGTGCCAGCAGTGCCTTACTAGCTAGCACAGATACGCAGTATTTT. This sequence encodes CASSALLASTDTQYF.

The chain recombines TRBV7-9 with TRBJ1-1; D is perhaps TRBD1 (5 bases). Trimming cost V 5 bases and J 1 base, with 14 bases left between them. Germline assignment: CDR1 SEHNR and CDR2 FQNEAQ (reference sequence). CDR3 length: 15 amino acids. CDR3: CASSAFTGPNTEAFF. CDR3 DNA sequence: TGTGCCAGCAGCGCCTTCACAGGCCCGAACACTGAAGCTTTCTTT.